This TCR beta chain was documented in a study of human T cells and chemical hapten exposure. In the study overall: Subjects had 2% DPC placed on about 2 cm by about 2 cm of upper inner arm skin for sensitization.

Time point defined: pre-sensitization, week 0. Regarding treatment: therapeutic diphenylcyclopropenone sensitization with weekly scalp DPC. As the library was built, unique molecular identifiers were attached to individual cDNA molecules. TCRdb independently ran MiXCR on the RACE reads; one entry per CDR3 protein. The sample carries around 120,000 distinct CDR3 sequences, about 13% recorded once. The sample in question was whole blood, obtained in connection with sensitization to the hapten diphenylcyclopropenone (DPC). The sequence came from a woman between 18 and 29 years old with alopecia areata. Some clones in this sample may be carry-over from other donors' samples.

The CDR3 sequence is CASSRRQDQPQHF. Written as DNA, the CDR3 is TGTGCCAGCAGCCGCCGACAGGATCAGCCCCAGCATTTT. The chain has TRBV6-5 and TRBJ1-5; D is possibly TRBD1 (6 bases). The CDR3 has 13 residues. Germline V CDR1 and CDR2: MNHEY, SVGAGI. Trimming took 6 bases from V and 5 from J, leaving 11 bases between them.